The subject of this entry is one TCR beta chain. The data belong to a study of blood T cell repertoires in COVID-19. Sequencing used immunoSEQ multiplex PCR; TCRdb keeps in-frame clones, though not all of them. The sample lists approximately 260,000 clones, 80% to 90% occurring once. In germline, CDR1 is MGHRA, CDR2 YSYEKL. The CDR3 extends over 16 amino acids. Trimming stripped 4 bases from V and 7 bases from J, with 20 bases between. In Seattle, patients joined the study during active infection and were tracked longitudinally. Sequencing used peripheral blood. This TCR came from a woman aged 70-85 years with COVID-19, enrolled during active disease. The J gene is TRBJ1-5, the V gene TRBV4-1, with D perhaps TRBD1 (6 bases). This chain's CDR3 is CASSRITGAGAQPQHF. The CDR3 DNA is TGCGCCAGCAGCCGAATTACCGGGGCGGGGGCCCAGCCCCAGCATTTT.